This T cell receptor (beta chain) was sequenced for a study of Ad26.COV2.S vaccination and SARS-CoV-2 variants. For the study at large: The trial was COV1001 and the donor's arm was Ad26.COV2.S. Intramuscularly, Ad26.COV2.S was given either once or twice, 56 days apart.

The treatment was: roughly 18 received Ad26.COV2.S at low or high dose, single or two shots; about 5 received placebo; per-sample allocation not given. After the first vaccine or placebo injection, samples were drawn on day 63. Ad26.COV2.S expressed prefusion-stabilized spike from the original Wuhan strain. V was trimmed by 5 bases and J by 5 bases, leaving 14 bases between them. There are 14 residues in the CDR3. Germline assignment: CDR1 SGHTA and CDR2 FQGNSA. Worth noting for this clone: Its specificity is unknown.

Points from the study as a whole: Vaccine and placebo groups showed comparable non-spike TCR breadth.

Only in-frame clones appear in the TCRdb table, and some are missing; sequencing was by immunoSEQ multiplex PCR. The profile covers some 340,000 clones, with around four fifths appearing a single time and 2% to 2.5% taken by the ten largest. V usage is TRBV7-2 and J usage is TRBJ2-3; D call uncertain. This specimen consisted of peripheral blood, obtained in a trial of Ad26.COV2.S vaccine versus placebo. This TCR came from a person aged 18-65 years who received the Ad26.COV2.S COVID-19 vaccine or a placebo. The CDR3: CASSPTYNEDTQYF. CDR3 nucleotide sequence: TGTGCCAGCAGCCCCACGTACAATGAAGATACGCAGTATTTT.